A selection of T cell receptor beta chains follows, all from one sample in a study of CD8+CD57+ T cells in acquired aplastic anemia. Each CDR3 protein gets one entry after TCRdb re-called the reads with MiXCR. The table lists around 50,000 distinct CDR3 sequences, about two thirds of them singletons. The specimen was sorted CD4+, CD8+, or CD8+CD57+ T cells (not recorded which) from PBMCs. Receptors originate from a human donor in good health, serving as a control. Both conserved end residues are trimmed from each CDR3.

TRBV20-1	TRBJ2-7	SAVGQAIREQY
TRBV7-2	TRBJ2-7	ASSLAPSREQY
TRBV2	TRBJ1-1	ASEAGTGGDTEAF
TRBV7-2	TRBJ1-1	ASSRDRNEAF
TRBV19	TRBJ1-4	ASRTGEKLF
TRBV15	TRBJ1-2	ATSRGQREHGYT
TRBV10-3	TRBJ2-1	AISDSMGLRTLNEQF
TRBV24-1	TRBJ2-5	ATSDSSEIGRETQY
TRBV10-3	TRBJ1-4	AISVNSNEKLF
TRBV7-2	TRBJ2-7	ASSLKGSDEQY
TRBV24-1	TRBJ2-5	ATSDPGQGVETQY
TRBV29-1	TRBJ1-1	SVARMNTEAF
TRBV28	TRBJ1-4	ASTQNGKPNEKLF
TRBV5-6	TRBJ2-7	ASSWRTGTYEQY
TRBV19	TRBJ2-1	ASSIITSLFNEQF
TRBV11-1	TRBJ2-7	ASSLARGYSSYEQY
TRBV25-1	TRBJ2-6	ASSGTSPGTGGYVLT
TRBV25-1	TRBJ2-5	ASSESGRAQETQY
TRBV9	TRBJ1-6	ASSSQGVGNSPLH
TRBV2	TRBJ1-6	ASSQVGYRSPLH
TRBV29-1	TRBJ2-6	SVIGSGANVLT
TRBV6-6	TRBJ2-5	ASSPFPETQY
TRBV29-1	TRBJ2-7	SVGDYEQY
TRBV6-1	TRBJ2-6	ASSEETGGANVLT
TRBV19	TRBJ2-7	ASSIRGDSYEQY
TRBV15	TRBJ2-7	ATSSFSDSFSYEQY
TRBV24-1	TRBJ1-2	ATSDTTGQGNYGYT
TRBV2	TRBJ1-1	ASTWTVNTEAF
TRBV10-1	TRBJ1-1	ARRGGFRNTEAF
TRBV20-1	TRBJ1-2	SGFTPDRLVDGYT
TRBV30	TRBJ2-7	AWSVAGLHFYEQY
TRBV25-1	TRBJ2-4	ASSGPVRQGGLAKNIQY
TRBV11-1	TRBJ2-1	ASTTGYAYNEQF
TRBV29-1	TRBJ2-7	SVERDSYEQY
TRBV15	TRBJ2-7	ATSVPGGPTYEQY
TRBV7-6	TRBJ1-5	ASSPLGRGNQPQH
TRBV29-1	TRBJ1-2	SVDQRHYGYT
TRBV20-1	TRBJ2-3	SAWDRASTDTQY
TRBV20-1	TRBJ1-2	SASTGGDYGYT
TRBV19	TRBJ2-7	ASSGDRGYDEQY
TRBV11-1	TRBJ2-3	ASSPTGGGTDTQY
TRBV4-2	TRBJ1-5	ASSQVASSQPQH
TRBV19	TRBJ2-7	ASKSLAGESYEQY
TRBV6-2/TRBV6-3	TRBJ1-1	ASRNTNRGTEAF
TRBV11-1	TRBJ2-3	ASSPGISRNTDTQY
TRBV11-2	TRBJ2-1	ASSQGSSYNEQF
TRBV2	TRBJ1-1	ASSWDRGPNTEAF
TRBV10-1	TRBJ2-7	ASSGGTSGSFNEQY
TRBV24-1	TRBJ2-3	ATSDLSLGTQY
TRBV29-1	TRBJ1-5	SVGDRGEGPQH